This TCR beta chain was observed in a study of blood T cell repertoires in COVID-19. Some clones are missing from TCRdb's copy, which holds only in-frame ones; the method was immunoSEQ multiplex PCR. The repertoire has roughly 250,000 clones, about 88% of them found once; the top ten carry 2.1%. Germline V gene sequence: CDR1 SGHRS, CDR2 YFSETQ. The CDR3 spans 13 residues. V lost 0 bases to trimming and J lost 10 bases, with 8 bases between them. The sequence derives from a woman in her thirties or forties who had recovered from COVID-19. The sequenced material came from peripheral blood. The V gene is TRBV5-1, the J gene TRBJ1-6; D uncertain. CDR3 DNA: TGCGCCAGCAGCTTGGCAGGAACCTCACCCCTCCACTTT. Its protein is CASSLAGTSPLHF.